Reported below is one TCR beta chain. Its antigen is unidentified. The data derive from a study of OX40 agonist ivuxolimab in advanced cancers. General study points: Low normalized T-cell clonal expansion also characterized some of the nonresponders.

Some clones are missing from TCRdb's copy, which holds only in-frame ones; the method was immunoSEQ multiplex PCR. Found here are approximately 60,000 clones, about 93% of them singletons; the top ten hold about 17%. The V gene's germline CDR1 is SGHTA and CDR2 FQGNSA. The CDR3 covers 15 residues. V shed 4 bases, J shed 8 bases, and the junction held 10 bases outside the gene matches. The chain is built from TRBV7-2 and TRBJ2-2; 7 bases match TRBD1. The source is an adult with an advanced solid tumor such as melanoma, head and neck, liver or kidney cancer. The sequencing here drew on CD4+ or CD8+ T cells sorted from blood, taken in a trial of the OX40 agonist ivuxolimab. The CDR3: CASSYGTEWVGELFF. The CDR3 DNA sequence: TGTGCCAGCAGCTACGGGACAGAATGGGTGGGGGAGCTGTTTTTT.